This passage covers 15 T cell receptor beta chains from one sample sequenced in a study of T cell responses to AZD1222 COVID-19 vaccine. Method: immunoSEQ multiplex PCR; TCRdb's copy keeps in-frame clones and lacks some. The sample table includes about 140,000 clones. Input material: peripheral blood. These TCRs come from an adult in good health.

The CDR3, as DNA: TGTGCCAGCAGCTTAGCCGGGGGGGCCAGTGAGACCCAGTACTTC. It yields the protein CASSLAGGASETQYF. The V call is TRBV7-2, the J call TRBJ2-5, with TRBD2 identical over 8 bases. The CDR3 has 15 residues. Germline V CDR1 and CDR2: SGHTA, FQGNSA. With V trimmed by 0 bases and J by 5 bases, 5 bases remained unmatched.

V gene TRBV27 combines with J gene TRBJ1-6; D gene unclear. The germline V gene encodes CDR1 MNHEY and CDR2 SMNVEV (reference sequence). The V gene lost 2 bases and the J gene lost 9 bases, with 14 bases spanning the gap. The CDR3 totals 15 residues. The CDR3 nucleotides read TGTGCCAGCAGTTTAGATGGGATTTTCACTTCACCCCTCCACTTT. Translating it yields CASSLDGIFTSPLHF.

The V and J genes are TRBV2 and TRBJ2-5, with 9 bases identical to TRBD1. V shed 6 bases, J shed 5 bases, and the junction held 7 bases outside the gene matches. In germline, CDR1 is SNHLY, CDR2 FYNNEI. This CDR3 region has 14 residues. CDR3 region: CASRAGTGWETQYF. The CDR3 bases are TGTGCCAGCAGGGCCGGGACAGGGTGGGAGACCCAGTACTTC.

The V gene is TRBV10-3, the J gene TRBJ2-2; TRBD1 aligns across 8 bases. V gave up 9 bases and J gave up 5 bases; unmatched junction bases: 8. Germline assignment: CDR1 ENHRY and CDR2 SYGVKD. CDR3 length: 14 residues. The CDR3 DNA follows: TGTGCCATTTTGACAGGGGAAGTTACCGGGGAGCTGTTTTTT. Its protein is CAILTGEVTGELFF.

This sequence joins TRBV5-5 and TRBJ1-6, with D tentatively TRBD1 (5 bases). Trimming removed 5 bases at V and 5 bases at J, with 11 bases between. This CDR3 comprises 14 residues. Germline assignment: CDR1 SGHKS and CDR2 YYEKEE (reference sequence). CDR3 residues: CASSSGPNNSPLHF. The CDR3 DNA sequence: TGTGCCAGCAGTTCAGGGCCTAATAATTCACCCCTCCACTTT.

The chain is built from TRBV4-3 and TRBJ2-1; 7 bases align to TRBD1. Trimming cost V 2 bases and J 8 bases; bases outside gene matches: 9. The CDR3 is made up of 15 amino acids. Germline V lookup: CDR1 LGHNA, CDR2 YSLEER. The CDR3 DNA reads TGCGCCAGCAGCCAAACCGACAGGGTGAGGGATGAGCAGTTCTTC. It is translated as CASSQTDRVRDEQFF.

The genes are TRBV19 and TRBJ2-7; D perhaps matches TRBD2 (5 bases). V lost 8 bases, J lost 4 bases, and 9 bases lay in between. This CDR3 region has 11 residues. Germline V gives CDR1 LNHDA, CDR2 SQIVND (reference sequence). The CDR3 spells CASDSGYEQYF. In DNA form, the CDR3 reads TGTGCCAGTGACTCGGGATACGAGCAGTACTTC.

V gene TRBV27 combines with J gene TRBJ1-3; TRBD1 is a possible D gene (5 bases). The CDR3 spans 16 residues. V gave up 5 bases and J gave up 0 bases, with 14 bases separating them. Germline CDR1 and CDR2: MNHEY and SMNVEV (reference sequence). The CDR3 spells CASSRKQDHSGNTIYF. The CDR3 DNA is TGTGCCAGCAGTCGAAAACAGGATCACTCTGGAAACACCATATATTTT.

The rearrangement uses TRBV2 and TRBJ2-7; D ambiguous. Germline loops: CDR1 SNHLY, CDR2 FYNNEI. V was clipped by 1 base and J by 2 bases, with 12 bases between them. This CDR3 is built from 15 residues. CDR3 protein: CASSEESASAYEQYF. Here the CDR3 DNA reads TGTGCCAGCAGTGAAGAGTCCGCGTCGGCCTACGAGCAGTACTTC.

The chain has TRBV2 and TRBJ1-1, with TRBD1 matching 9 bases. Germline assignment: CDR1 SNHLY and CDR2 FYNNEI. There are 14 residues in the CDR3. With 6 bases clipped from V and 4 bases from J, the junction kept 6 bases outside the gene matches. The CDR3 sequence is CASRAGQGPTEAFF. CDR3 coding DNA: TGTGCCAGCAGAGCCGGACAGGGGCCCACTGAAGCTTTCTTT.

The rearrangement joins TRBV11-2 to TRBJ1-1, with D uncertain. The CDR3 totals 14 residues. V lost 3 bases to trimming and J lost 4 bases, with 12 bases between them. CDR1 is SGHAT, CDR2 FQNNGV, per germline. Here the CDR3 DNA reads TGTGCCAGCAGCTTCGGGGTGAGCATCACTGAAGCTTTCTTT. Amino acids: CASSFGVSITEAFF.

This chain links TRBV19 with TRBJ1-5, with D perhaps matching TRBD1 (5 bases). From germline, CDR1 is LNHDA and CDR2 SQIVND (reference sequence). The CDR3 consists of 16 residues. Trimming stripped 3 bases from V and 1 base from J, with 13 bases between. The chain's CDR3 is CASSMAGGRSNQPQHF. The CDR3 coding sequence is TGTGCCAGTAGTATGGCGGGGGGACGAAGCAATCAGCCCCAGCATTTT.

The chain is built from TRBV6-1 and TRBJ2-7; D remains ambiguous. Germline CDR1 and CDR2: MNHNS and SASEGT. Trimming pared 2 bases from V and 2 bases from J, leaving 19 bases between. This CDR3 spans 17 amino acids. CDR3 DNA: TGTGCCAGCAGTGAATCGGAAGTTACCACCTTTACCTACGAGCAGTACTTC. This encodes CASSESEVTTFTYEQYF.

The chain has TRBV5-1 and TRBJ1-2, with D maybe TRBD1 (5 bases). The CDR3 extends over 16 amino acids. Trimming removed 4 bases from V and 3 bases from J, with 19 bases in between. CDR1 SGHRS and CDR2 YFSETQ come from the germline V gene. Here the CDR3 reads CASSLEGHRTHYGYTF. Here the CDR3 DNA reads TGCGCCAGCAGCCTGGAAGGGCACAGGACCCACTATGGCTACACCTTC.

The V and J genes are TRBV9 and TRBJ2-7; no definite D call. The CDR3 is 13 residues long. The V end was cut by 4 bases, the J end by 4 bases, with 12 bases between. CDR1 SGDLS and CDR2 YYNGEE come from the germline V gene. In DNA form, the CDR3 reads TGTGCCAGCAGCCCCCGAGAATGGTACGAGCAGTACTTC. Translating gives CASSPREWYEQYF.